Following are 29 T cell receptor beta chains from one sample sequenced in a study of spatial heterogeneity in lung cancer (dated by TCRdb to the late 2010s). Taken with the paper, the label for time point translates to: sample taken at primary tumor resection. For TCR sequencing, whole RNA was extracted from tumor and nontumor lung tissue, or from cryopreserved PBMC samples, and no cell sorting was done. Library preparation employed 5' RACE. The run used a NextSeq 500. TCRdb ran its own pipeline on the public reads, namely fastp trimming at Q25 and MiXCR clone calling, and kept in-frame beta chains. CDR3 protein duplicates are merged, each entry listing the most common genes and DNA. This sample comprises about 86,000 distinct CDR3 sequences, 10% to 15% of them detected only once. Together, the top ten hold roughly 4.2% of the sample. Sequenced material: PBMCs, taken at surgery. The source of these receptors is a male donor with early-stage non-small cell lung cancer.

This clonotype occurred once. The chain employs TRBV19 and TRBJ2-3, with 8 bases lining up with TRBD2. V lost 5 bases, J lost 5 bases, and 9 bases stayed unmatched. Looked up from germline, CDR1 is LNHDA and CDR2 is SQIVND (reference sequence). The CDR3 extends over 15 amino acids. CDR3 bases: TGTGCCAGTAGTCAGGAAGCGGGAGCCGGAGATACGCAGTATTTT. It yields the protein CASSQEAGAGDTQYF.

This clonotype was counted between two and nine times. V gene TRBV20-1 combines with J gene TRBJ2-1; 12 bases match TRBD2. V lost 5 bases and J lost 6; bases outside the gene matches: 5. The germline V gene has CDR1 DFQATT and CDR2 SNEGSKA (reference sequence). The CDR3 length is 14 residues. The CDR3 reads CSAFTSGRINEQFF. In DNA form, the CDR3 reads TGCAGTGCTTTCACTAGCGGGAGGATCAATGAGCAGTTCTTC.

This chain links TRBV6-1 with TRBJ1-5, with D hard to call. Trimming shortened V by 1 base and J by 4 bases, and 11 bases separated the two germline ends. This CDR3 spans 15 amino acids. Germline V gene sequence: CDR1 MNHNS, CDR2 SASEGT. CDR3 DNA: TGTGCCAGCAGTGAAGGGACCAATAGGAATCAGCCCCAGCATTTT. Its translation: CASSEGTNRNQPQHF.

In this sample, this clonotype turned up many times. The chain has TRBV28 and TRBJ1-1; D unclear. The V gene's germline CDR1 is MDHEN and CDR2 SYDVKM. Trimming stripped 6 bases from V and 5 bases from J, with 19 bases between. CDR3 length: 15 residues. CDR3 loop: CASRPTEGHRTEAFF. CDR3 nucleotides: TGTGCCAGCAGGCCCACAGAGGGCCATCGGACTGAAGCTTTCTTT.

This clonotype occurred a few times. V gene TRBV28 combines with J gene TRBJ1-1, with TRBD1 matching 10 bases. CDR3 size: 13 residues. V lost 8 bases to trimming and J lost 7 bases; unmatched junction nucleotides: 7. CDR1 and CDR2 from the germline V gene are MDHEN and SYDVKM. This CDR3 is CASLRQGAVEAFF. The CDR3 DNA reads TGTGCCAGCCTAAGACAGGGGGCCGTTGAAGCTTTCTTT. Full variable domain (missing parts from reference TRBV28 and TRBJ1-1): DVKVTQSSRYLVKRTGEKVFLECVQDMDHENMFWYRQDPGLGLRLIYFSYDVKMKEKGDIPEGYSVSREKKERFSLILESASTNQTSMYLCASLRQGAVEAFFGQGTRLTVV.

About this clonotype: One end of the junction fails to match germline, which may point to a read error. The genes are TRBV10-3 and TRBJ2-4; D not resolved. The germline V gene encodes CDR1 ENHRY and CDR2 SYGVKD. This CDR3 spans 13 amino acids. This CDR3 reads CAISEYSKSIQYF. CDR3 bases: TGTGCCATCAGTGAATACAGCAAAAGCATTCAGTACTTC.

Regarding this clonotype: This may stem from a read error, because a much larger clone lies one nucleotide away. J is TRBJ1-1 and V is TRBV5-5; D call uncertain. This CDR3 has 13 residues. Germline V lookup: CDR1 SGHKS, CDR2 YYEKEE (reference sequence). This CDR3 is CASSLGGSTGAFF. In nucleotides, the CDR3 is TGTGCCAGCAGCTTGGGAGGGAGCACTGGAGCTTTCTTT.

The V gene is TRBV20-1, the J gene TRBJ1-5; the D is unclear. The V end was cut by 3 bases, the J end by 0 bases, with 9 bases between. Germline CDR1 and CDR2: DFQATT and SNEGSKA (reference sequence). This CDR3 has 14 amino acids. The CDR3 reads CSASDIVSNQPQHF. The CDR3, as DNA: TGCAGTGCTAGTGACATTGTTAGCAATCAGCCCCAGCATTTT.

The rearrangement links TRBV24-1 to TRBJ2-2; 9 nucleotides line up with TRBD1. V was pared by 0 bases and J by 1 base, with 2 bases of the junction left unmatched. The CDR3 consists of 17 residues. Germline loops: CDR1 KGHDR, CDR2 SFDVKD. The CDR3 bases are TGTGCCACCAGTGATTTGCCGGGACAGGGGAACACCGGGGAGCTGTTTTTT. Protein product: CATSDLPGQGNTGELFF.

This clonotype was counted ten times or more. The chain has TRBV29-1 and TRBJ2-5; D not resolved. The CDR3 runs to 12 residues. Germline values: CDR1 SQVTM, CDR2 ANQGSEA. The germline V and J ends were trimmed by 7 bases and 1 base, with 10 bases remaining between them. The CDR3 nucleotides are TGCAGCGCCTACCCGGGCCAAGAGACCCAGTACTTC. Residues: CSAYPGQETQYF.

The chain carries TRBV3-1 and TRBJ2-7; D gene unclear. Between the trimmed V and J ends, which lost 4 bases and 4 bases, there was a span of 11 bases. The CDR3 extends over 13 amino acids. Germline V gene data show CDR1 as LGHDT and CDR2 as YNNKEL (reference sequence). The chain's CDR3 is CASSRAVTYEQYF. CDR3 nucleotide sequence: TGTGCCAGCAGCCGAGCCGTCACTTACGAGCAGTACTTC.

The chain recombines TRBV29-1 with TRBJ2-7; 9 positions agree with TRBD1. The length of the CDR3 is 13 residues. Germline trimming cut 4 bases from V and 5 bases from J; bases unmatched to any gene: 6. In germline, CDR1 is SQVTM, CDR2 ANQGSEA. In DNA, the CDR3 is TGCAGCGTTGCAGGGACAGGGAACAACGAGCAGTACTTC. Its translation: CSVAGTGNNEQYF.

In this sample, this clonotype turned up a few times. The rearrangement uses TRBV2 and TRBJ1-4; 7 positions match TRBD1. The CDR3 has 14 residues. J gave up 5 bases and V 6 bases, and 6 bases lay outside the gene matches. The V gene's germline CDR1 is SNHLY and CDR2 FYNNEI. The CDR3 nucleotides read TGTGCCAGCAGCACTCAGGGGGTGAATGAAAAACTGTTTTTT. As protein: CASSTQGVNEKLFF.

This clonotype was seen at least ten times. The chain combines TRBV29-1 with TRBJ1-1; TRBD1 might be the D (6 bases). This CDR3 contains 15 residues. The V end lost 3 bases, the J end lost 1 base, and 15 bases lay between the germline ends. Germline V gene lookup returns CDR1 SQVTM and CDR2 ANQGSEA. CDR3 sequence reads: CSVDAFGTPNTEAFF. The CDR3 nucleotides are TGCAGCGTTGACGCATTCGGGACACCGAACACTGAAGCTTTCTTT.

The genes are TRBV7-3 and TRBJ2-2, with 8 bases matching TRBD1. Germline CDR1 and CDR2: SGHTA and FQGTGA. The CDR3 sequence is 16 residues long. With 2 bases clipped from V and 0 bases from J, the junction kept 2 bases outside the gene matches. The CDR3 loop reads CASSLSGGANTGELFF. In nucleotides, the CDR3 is TGTGCCAGCAGCTTATCAGGGGGCGCGAACACCGGGGAGCTGTTTTTT. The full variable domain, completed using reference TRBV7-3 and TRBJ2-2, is GAGVSQTPSNKVTEKGKYVELRCDPISGHTALYWYRQSLGQGPEFLIYFQGTGAADDSGLPNDRFFAVRPEGSVSTLKIQRTERGDSAVYLCASSLSGGANTGELFFGEGSRLTVL.

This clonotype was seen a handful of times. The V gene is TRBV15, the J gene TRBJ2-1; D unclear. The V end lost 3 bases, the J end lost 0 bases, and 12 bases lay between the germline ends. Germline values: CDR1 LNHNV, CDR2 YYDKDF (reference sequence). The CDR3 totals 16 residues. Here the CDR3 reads CATSSSRSASYNEQFF. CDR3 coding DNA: TGTGCCACCAGCAGCTCTCGGTCCGCCTCCTACAATGAGCAGTTCTTC.

DNA for the CDR3: TGTGCCACCCGAGGGACAACAAACACCGGGGAGCTGTTTTTT. Translation gives CATRGTTNTGELFF. The rearrangement joins TRBV10-3 to TRBJ2-2; D may be TRBD1 (6 bases). Between the trimmed V and J ends, which lost 10 bases and 2 bases, there was a span of 14 bases. The CDR3 is 14 residues long. Germline V gene lookup returns CDR1 ENHRY and CDR2 SYGVKD.

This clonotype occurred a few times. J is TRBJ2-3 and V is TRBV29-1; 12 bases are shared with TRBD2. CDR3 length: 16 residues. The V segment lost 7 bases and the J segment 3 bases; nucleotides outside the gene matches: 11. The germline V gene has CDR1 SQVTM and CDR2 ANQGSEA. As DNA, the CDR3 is TGCAGCGCCGACAGGCTAGCGGGGGGGCCGACAGATACGCAGTATTTT. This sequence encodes CSADRLAGGPTDTQYF.

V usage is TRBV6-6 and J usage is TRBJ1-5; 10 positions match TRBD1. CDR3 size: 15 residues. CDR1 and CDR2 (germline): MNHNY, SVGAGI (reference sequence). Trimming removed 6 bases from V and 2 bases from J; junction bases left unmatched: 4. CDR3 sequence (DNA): TGTGCCAGCAGCTGGGACAGGGGTGGCAATCAGCCCCAGCATTTT. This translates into CASSWDRGGNQPQHF.

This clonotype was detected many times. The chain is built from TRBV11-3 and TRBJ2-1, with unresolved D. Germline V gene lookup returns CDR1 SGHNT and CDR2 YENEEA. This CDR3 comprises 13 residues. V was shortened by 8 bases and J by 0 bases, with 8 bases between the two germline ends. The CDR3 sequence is CASGLDSYNEQFF. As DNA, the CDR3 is TGTGCCAGCGGGCTAGACTCCTACAATGAGCAGTTCTTC.

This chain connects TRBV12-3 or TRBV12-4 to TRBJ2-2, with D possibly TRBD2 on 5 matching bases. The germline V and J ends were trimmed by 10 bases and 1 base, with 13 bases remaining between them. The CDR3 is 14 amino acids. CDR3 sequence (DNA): TGTGCCACCAGAAACGGAGGGAACACCGGGGAGCTGTTTTTT. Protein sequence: CATRNGGNTGELFF.

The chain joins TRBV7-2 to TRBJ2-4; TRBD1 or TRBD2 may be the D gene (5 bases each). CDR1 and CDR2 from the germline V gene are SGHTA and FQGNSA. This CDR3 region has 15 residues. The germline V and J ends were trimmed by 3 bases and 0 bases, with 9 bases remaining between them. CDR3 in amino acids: CASSFGAGAKNIQYF. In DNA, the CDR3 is TGTGCCAGCAGCTTCGGGGCGGGAGCCAAAAACATTCAGTACTTC.

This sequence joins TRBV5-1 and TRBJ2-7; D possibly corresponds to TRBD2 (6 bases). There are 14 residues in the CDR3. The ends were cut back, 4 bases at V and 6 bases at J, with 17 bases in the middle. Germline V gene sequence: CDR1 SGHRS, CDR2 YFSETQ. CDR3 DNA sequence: TGCGCCAGCAGCATCGGCATCCCCGGGGGCGAGCAGTACTTC. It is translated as CASSIGIPGGEQYF.

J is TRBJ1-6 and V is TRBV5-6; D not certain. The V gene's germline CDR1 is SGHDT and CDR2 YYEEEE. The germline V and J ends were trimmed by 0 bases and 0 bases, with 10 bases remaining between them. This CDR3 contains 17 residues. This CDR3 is CASSLGFGSSYNSPLHF. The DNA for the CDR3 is TGTGCCAGCAGCTTGGGTTTTGGGAGCTCCTATAATTCACCCCTCCACTTT.

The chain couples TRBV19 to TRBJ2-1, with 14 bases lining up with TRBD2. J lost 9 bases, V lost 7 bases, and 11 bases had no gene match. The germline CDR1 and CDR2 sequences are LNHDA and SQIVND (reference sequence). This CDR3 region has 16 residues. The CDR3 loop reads CASNRLAGGYLGEQFF. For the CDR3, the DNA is TGTGCCAGTAACCGACTAGCGGGAGGGTATCTGGGTGAGCAGTTCTTC.

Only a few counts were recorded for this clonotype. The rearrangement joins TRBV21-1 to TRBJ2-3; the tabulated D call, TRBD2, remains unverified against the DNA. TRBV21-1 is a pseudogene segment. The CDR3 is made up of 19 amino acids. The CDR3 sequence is CASSKAPKRLAVPTDTQYF. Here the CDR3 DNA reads TGTGCCAGCAGCAAAGCGCCGAAGAGGCTAGCGGTACCCACAGATACGCAGTATTTT.

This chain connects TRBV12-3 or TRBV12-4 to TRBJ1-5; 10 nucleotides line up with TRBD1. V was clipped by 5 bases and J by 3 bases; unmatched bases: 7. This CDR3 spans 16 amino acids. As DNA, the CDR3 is TGTGCCAGCAGTCTTACGGGACAGGGGTCCAATCAGCCCCAGCATTTT. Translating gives CASSLTGQGSNQPQHF.

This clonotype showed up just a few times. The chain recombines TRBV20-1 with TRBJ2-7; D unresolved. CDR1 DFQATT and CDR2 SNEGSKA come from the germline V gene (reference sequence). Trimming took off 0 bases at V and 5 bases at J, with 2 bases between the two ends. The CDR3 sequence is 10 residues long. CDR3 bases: TGCAGTGCTAGAGACAACGAGCAGTACTTC. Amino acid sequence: CSARDNEQYF.

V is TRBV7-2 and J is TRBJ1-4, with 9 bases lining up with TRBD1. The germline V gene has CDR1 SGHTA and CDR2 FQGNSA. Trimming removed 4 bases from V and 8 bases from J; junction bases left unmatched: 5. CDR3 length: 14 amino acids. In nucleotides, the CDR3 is TGTGCCAGCAGCTGGGACAGGGATGGCGAAAAACTGTTTTTT. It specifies CASSWDRDGEKLFF.